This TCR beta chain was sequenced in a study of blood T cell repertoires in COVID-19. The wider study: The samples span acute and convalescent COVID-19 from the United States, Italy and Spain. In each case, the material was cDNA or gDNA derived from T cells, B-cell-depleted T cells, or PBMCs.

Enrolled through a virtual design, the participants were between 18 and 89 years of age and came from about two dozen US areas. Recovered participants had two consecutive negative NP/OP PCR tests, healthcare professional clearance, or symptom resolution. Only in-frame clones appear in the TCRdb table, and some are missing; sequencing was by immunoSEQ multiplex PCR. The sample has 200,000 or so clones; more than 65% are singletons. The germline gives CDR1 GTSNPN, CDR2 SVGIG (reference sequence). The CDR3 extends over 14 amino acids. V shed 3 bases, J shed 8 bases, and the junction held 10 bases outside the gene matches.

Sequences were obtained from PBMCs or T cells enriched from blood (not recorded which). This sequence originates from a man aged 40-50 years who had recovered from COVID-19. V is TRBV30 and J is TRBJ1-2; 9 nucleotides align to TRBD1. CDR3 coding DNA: TGTGCCTGGAGCGTAAATACAGGGGGCCGGGGCTACACCTTC. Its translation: CAWSVNTGGRGYTF.